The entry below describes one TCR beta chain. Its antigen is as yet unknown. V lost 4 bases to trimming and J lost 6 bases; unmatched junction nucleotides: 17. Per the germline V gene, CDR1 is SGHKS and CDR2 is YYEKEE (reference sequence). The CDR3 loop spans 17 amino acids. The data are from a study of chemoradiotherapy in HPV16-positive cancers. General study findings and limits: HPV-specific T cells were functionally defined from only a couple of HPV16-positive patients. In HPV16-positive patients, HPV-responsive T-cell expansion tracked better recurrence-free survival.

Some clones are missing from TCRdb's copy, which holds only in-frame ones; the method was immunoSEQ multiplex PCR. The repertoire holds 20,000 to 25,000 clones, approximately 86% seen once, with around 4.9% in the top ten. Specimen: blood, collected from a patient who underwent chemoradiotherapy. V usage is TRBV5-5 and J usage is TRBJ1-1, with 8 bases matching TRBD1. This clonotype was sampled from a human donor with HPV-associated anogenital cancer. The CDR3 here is CASSRPGTGSGFSEAFF. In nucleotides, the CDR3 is TGTGCCAGCAGCCGTCCCGGGACAGGCTCCGGGTTCTCTGAAGCTTTCTTT.